This TCR beta chain derives from a study of OX40 agonist ivuxolimab in advanced cancers. For the study at large: Prior anti-PD-1, anti-PD-L1 or anti-CTLA-4 therapy did not bar entry, and about 40% had some.

Whole-study results and caveats: At doses 0.1 to 3.0 mg/kg, CD4+ and CD8+ clones expanded.

At baseline, cycle 4 day 1, and cycle 7 day 1, blood was sampled. As for this clone: Its matching antigen is unknown.

Germline loops: CDR1 SEHNR, CDR2 FQNEAQ (reference sequence). V lost 1 base, J lost 6 bases, and 2 bases stayed unmatched. The CDR3 runs to 15 residues. TCRdb keeps only in-frame clones here, not all; method: immunoSEQ multiplex PCR. Among 70,000 to 90,000 clones listed, approximately 86% were seen once. The TCR comes from an adult with an advanced solid tumor such as melanoma, head and neck, liver or kidney cancer. The genes are TRBV7-9 and TRBJ1-4, with TRBD1 matching 10 bases. The starting material was CD4+ or CD8+ T cells sorted from blood, obtained in a trial of the OX40 agonist ivuxolimab. CDR3 bases: TGTGCCAGCAGCTTAGGACAGGGGGCAGATGAAAAACTGTTTTTT. It yields the protein CASSLGQGADEKLFF.